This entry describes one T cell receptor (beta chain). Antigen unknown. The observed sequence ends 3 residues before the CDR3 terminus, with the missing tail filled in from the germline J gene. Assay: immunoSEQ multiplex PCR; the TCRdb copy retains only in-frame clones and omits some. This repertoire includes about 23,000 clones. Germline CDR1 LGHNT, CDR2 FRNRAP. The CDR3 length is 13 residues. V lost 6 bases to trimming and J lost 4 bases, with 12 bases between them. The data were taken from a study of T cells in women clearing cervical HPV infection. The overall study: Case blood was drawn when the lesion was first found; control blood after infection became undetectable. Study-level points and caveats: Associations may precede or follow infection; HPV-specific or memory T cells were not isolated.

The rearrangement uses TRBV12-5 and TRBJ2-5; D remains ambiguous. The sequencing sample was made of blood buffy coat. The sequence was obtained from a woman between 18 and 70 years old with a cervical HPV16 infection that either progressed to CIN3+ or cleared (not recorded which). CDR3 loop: CASGRRHGETQYF. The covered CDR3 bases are TGTGCTAGTGGCCGTCGACACGGAGAGACC.